These T cell receptor beta chains were read from a single sample in a study of response to subunit inactivated influenza vaccine. TCRdb reanalysed the RT-PCR reads using MiXCR and keeps one entry per CDR3 protein. The table has about 780,000 distinct CDR3 sequences, around a sixth seen once. This specimen consisted of PBMCs from blood, obtained 5 to 6 days after vaccination. The receptors shown here come from a man aged 50-60 years who received an inactivated influenza vaccine. Each CDR3 is given with its conserved first and last residue. D genes are given only for firm matches. The size of a clone is reported for some rows only, either as once, few or many, or as a class for expanded clones.

V gene	D gene	J gene	clone size	CDR3 DNA	CDR3 protein
TRBV7-2	NA	TRBJ2-3	once	TGTGCCAGCAGCTCCGCAAGGGGGGCGCAGTATTTT	CASSSARGAQYF
TRBV5-6	NA	TRBJ1-2	NA	TGTGCCAGCAGCTTGGTGTCTACGCCGGGCTATGGCTACACCTTC	CASSLVSTPGYGYTF
TRBV6-1	TRBD1	TRBJ2-7	few	TGTGCCAGCAAGGATTGGACAGGGGTCACCTACGAGCAGTACTTC	CASKDWTGVTYEQYF
TRBV5-1	TRBD2	TRBJ2-5	NA	TGCGCCAGCAGCTGGGGTAGCGGGAGGGAGGAGACCCAGTACTTC	CASSWGSGREETQYF
TRBV28	NA	TRBJ2-7	NA	TGTGCCAGCAGGATCAACGGGAGAGGGGGGGTATACGAGCAGTACTTC	CASRINGRGGVYEQYF
TRBV28	TRBD1	TRBJ2-1	few	TGTGCCAGCAACTCCGGGACAGGGGCGTACAATGAGCAGTTCTTC	CASNSGTGAYNEQFF
TRBV7-3	NA	TRBJ2-3	NA	TGTGCCAGCAGCGCCCAGGGGGGGCTTAGAGATACGCAGTATTTT	CASSAQGGLRDTQYF
TRBV11-1	NA	TRBJ2-1	many	TGTGCCAGCAGCGTCGGAGAAGTCGACAATGAGCAGTTCTTC	CASSVGEVDNEQFF
TRBV5-1	NA	TRBJ2-1	NA	TGCGCCAGCAGCTTGGCGGAGCCCTCCTACAATGAGCAGTTCTTC	CASSLAEPSYNEQFF
TRBV18	NA	TRBJ2-2	NA	TGTGCCAGCTCACCACGAGGTGTTCCCGGGGAGCTGTTTTTT	CASSPRGVPGELFF
TRBV9	NA	TRBJ2-7	few	TGTGCCAGCAGCGTAGCTACGGCAGCAAAGTACGAGCAGTACTTC	CASSVATAAKYEQYF
TRBV29-1	NA	TRBJ2-7	many	TGCAGCGTTGGGGTACAGGGATCGGTCGAGCAGTACTTC	CSVGVQGSVEQYF
TRBV5-1	TRBD1	TRBJ1-1	few	TGCGCCAGCAACCGACAGGGGTTCAGGACCACTGAAGCTTTCTTT	CASNRQGFRTTEAFF
TRBV28	NA	TRBJ2-1	few	TGTGCCAGCAGAATTGAGAGGGGCCACTACAATGAGCAGTTCTTC	CASRIERGHYNEQFF
TRBV6-1	TRBD2	TRBJ2-7	NA	TGTGCCAGCAGTGAGGGGGGGGTCTATCCCTACGAGCAGTACTTC	CASSEGGVYPYEQYF
TRBV5-1	TRBD2	TRBJ2-7	NA	TGCGCCAGCAGCTTCTTGGGCGGGGGGGCTGACGAGCAGTACTTC	CASSFLGGGADEQYF
TRBV12-3/TRBV12-4	NA	TRBJ2-3	NA	TGTGCCAGCAGTCTACAGGGGCGGGGAGATACGCAGTATTTT	CASSLQGRGDTQYF
TRBV28	NA	TRBJ2-5	NA	TGTGCCTCTCTCGGGTCCAGGGCTACGGAGACCCAGTACTTC	CASLGSRATETQYF
TRBV4-1	TRBD2	TRBJ2-2	NA	TGCGCCAGCAGCCAGGCTGCAGCGGGACTAGCGGGGGGTTTGAGCGGGGAGCTGTTTTTT	CASSQAAAGLAGGLSGELFF
TRBV29-1	TRBD2	TRBJ2-1	few	TGCAGCGGCGTAGGGCTAGCGGCCCGCTTGATAGTTGGCAATGAGCAGTTCTTC	CSGVGLAARLIVGNEQFF
TRBV10-3	NA	TRBJ2-7	NA	TGTGCCATCACCCCACAGGGAGGGGACTACGAGCAGTACTTC	CAITPQGGDYEQYF
TRBV5-1	NA	TRBJ1-1	few	TGCGCCAGCAGCTTGAAGGTTTTCGGAAACACTGAAGCTTTCTTT	CASSLKVFGNTEAFF
TRBV6-2/TRBV6-3	NA	TRBJ2-2	few	TGTGCCAGCAGTTACTCGTTAGGGGGGGCGAACACCGGGGAGCTGTTTTTT	CASSYSLGGANTGELFF
TRBV9	NA	TRBJ1-1	few	TGTGCCAGCAGCGTAGGGGCGGACACTGAAGCTTTCTTT	CASSVGADTEAFF
TRBV7-2	TRBD2	TRBJ2-7	NA	TGTGCCAGCAGCCAGACTAGCGGGATGGTGCAGTACTTC	CASSQTSGMVQYF
TRBV20-1	NA	TRBJ2-1	NA	TGCAGTGCCAGCCCCAAGTTCTTC	CSASPKFF
TRBV4-1	NA	TRBJ1-1	few	TGCGCCAGCAGTCCCCACGTGAACACTGAAGCTTTCTTT	CASSPHVNTEAFF
TRBV7-8	TRBD2	TRBJ2-7	NA	TGTGCCAGCAGCCCAGCTGGCGGGAGGACGGGGGAGCAGTACTTC	CASSPAGGRTGEQYF
TRBV6-2/TRBV6-3	NA	TRBJ2-1	NA	TGTGCCAGCAGTTATTCGCTGATTGAGCAGTTCTTC	CASSYSLIEQFF
TRBV5-1	NA	TRBJ2-1	NA	TGCGCCAGCAGCTTGGTTAGCGAAACCTACAATGAGCAGTTCTTC	CASSLVSETYNEQFF
TRBV27	TRBD2	TRBJ2-5	NA	TGTGCCAGCACCGAATTGGGACTAGCGGGAGAGACCCAGTACTTC	CASTELGLAGETQYF
TRBV27	TRBD1	TRBJ1-6	NA	TGTGCCAGCAGTTGGGCAGGGGGCTCACCCCTCCACTTT	CASSWAGGSPLHF
TRBV29-1	TRBD1	TRBJ1-5	many	TGCAGCGTCCTGGATACCGGGACAGGGGGCAATCAGCCCCAGCATTTT	CSVLDTGTGGNQPQHF
TRBV12-3/TRBV12-4	NA	TRBJ1-1	NA	TGTGCCAGCAGTTTTCCGGGGGGGAGCACTGAAGCTTTCTTT	CASSFPGGSTEAFF
TRBV20-1	TRBD2	TRBJ2-1	few	TGCAGTGTTCGTGGGGGAGGGTTTTACAATGAGCAGTTCTTC	CSVRGGGFYNEQFF
TRBV2	NA	TRBJ1-1	few	TGTGCCTGCTCCCGGGATGTGAGCACTGAAGCTTTCTTT	CACSRDVSTEAFF
TRBV6-1	NA	TRBJ2-1	NA	TGTGCCAGCACAAAGGCTTCCTACAATGAGCAGTTCTTC	CASTKASYNEQFF
TRBV30	NA	TRBJ2-1	few	TGTGCCTGGTCCCGGGACCGACCGGTCTACAATGAGCAGTTCTTC	CAWSRDRPVYNEQFF
TRBV12-3/TRBV12-4	NA	TRBJ1-2	many	TGTGCCAGCCGGCAGGACTATGGCTACACCTTC	CASRQDYGYTF
TRBV20-1	NA	TRBJ2-7	NA	TGCAGTGCTAAAGTTCGGGAGCAGTACTTC	CSAKVREQYF
TRBV28	TRBD1	TRBJ2-7	few	TGTGCCAGCAGAACCACAGGGGGCGCGAATGAGCAGTACTTC	CASRTTGGANEQYF
TRBV5-1	TRBD1	TRBJ1-3	few	TGCGCCAGCAGCATCGGCCCGGGACAGGGGGCGAACACCATATATTTT	CASSIGPGQGANTIYF
TRBV24-1	TRBD1	TRBJ2-1	few	TGTGCCACCAGTGCCGTGGACAGGGAGACCTACAATGAGCAGTTCTTC	CATSAVDRETYNEQFF